What follows are 13 T cell receptor beta chains derived from one specimen sequenced in a study of identical twins. In TCRdb, the 5' RACE reads were re-called with MiXCR into one record per CDR3 protein. The data hold 300,000 to 400,000 distinct CDR3 sequences, with approximately 8.8% observed a single time. Sequencing used naive T cells sorted from blood. The receptors were gathered from a woman in her 50s in good health.

This clonotype has only a few counts. The chain uses TRBV11-3 and TRBJ2-3; weak D call: TRBD1 (6 bases). This CDR3 contains 14 residues. Trimming took 5 bases from V and 1 from J, leaving 10 bases between them. The germline gives CDR1 SGHNT, CDR2 YENEEA. CDR3 sequence (DNA): TGTGCCAGCAGCGCCAGGGGCGGCACAGATACGCAGTATTTT. Translated, it gives CASSARGGTDTQYF.

This rearrangement joins TRBV20-1 to TRBJ2-1; D perhaps matches TRBD2 (6 bases). CDR1 DFQATT and CDR2 SNEGSKA come from the germline V gene (reference sequence). The CDR3 totals 15 residues. The V end lost 4 bases, the J end lost 4 bases, and 17 bases lay between the germline ends. For the CDR3, the DNA is TGCAGTGCTACCTCAAGCCTAGGGACTTACAATGAGCAGTTCTTC. It translates to CSATSSLGTYNEQFF.

The sample holds many counts of this clonotype. The genes are TRBV4-1 and TRBJ2-7, with a weak D call TRBD1 (5 bases). V lost 0 bases and J 4 bases, leaving 13 bases between the germline ends. There are 15 residues in the CDR3. CDR1 is MGHRA and CDR2 is YSYEKL in the germline V gene. The chain's CDR3 is CASSQESLGEYEQYF. Here the CDR3 DNA reads TGCGCCAGCAGCCAAGAGTCCCTAGGGGAATACGAGCAGTACTTC.

This CDR3 is CASSYGDPIDTQYF. The CDR3 coding sequence is TGTGCCAGCAGTTACGGGGACCCCATTGATACGCAGTATTTT. The V gene is TRBV6-6, the J gene TRBJ2-3; D is perhaps TRBD1 or TRBD2 (5 bases each). The germline CDR1 and CDR2 sequences are MNHNY and SVGAGI (reference sequence). The CDR3 is 14 amino acids. Trimming removed 2 bases from V and 6 bases from J, with 12 bases in between.

The chain uses TRBV5-1 and TRBJ2-1; D is unresolved. The CDR3 is 15 residues long. V was clipped by 6 bases and J by 7 bases, with 20 bases between them. The germline V gene encodes CDR1 SGHRS and CDR2 YFSETQ. The CDR3 DNA reads TGCGCCAGCAAAGGTGAATCGTCGGGTCGGAATGAGCAGTTCTTC. Translated, it gives CASKGESSGRNEQFF.

This clonotype was seen at least ten times. V gene TRBV4-2 combines with J gene TRBJ2-2; D remains ambiguous. The V end lost 0 bases, the J end lost 5 bases, and 4 bases lay between the germline ends. The CDR3 has 13 residues. CDR1 LGHNA and CDR2 YNFKEQ come from the germline V gene. The CDR3 loop reads CASSQERTGELFF. Written as DNA, the CDR3 is TGTGCCAGCAGCCAAGAAAGAACCGGGGAGCTGTTTTTT.

The CDR3 coding sequence is TGCAGTGTGGACAAGGGCAATCAGCCCCAGCATTTT. Translation gives CSVDKGNQPQHF. The chain is built from TRBV20-1 and TRBJ1-5; tentative D call: TRBD1 (5 bases). Trimming took off 7 bases at V and 2 bases at J, with 9 bases between the two ends. Per the germline V gene, CDR1 is DFQATT and CDR2 is SNEGSKA (reference sequence). The CDR3 runs to 12 residues.

This clonotype has only a few counts. The J gene is TRBJ1-1, the V gene TRBV5-1; TRBD1 agrees at 10 bases. Germline assignment: CDR1 SGHRS and CDR2 YFSETQ. The CDR3 covers 16 residues. V lost 4 bases, J lost 4 bases, and 10 bases stayed unmatched. The DNA of the CDR3 is TGCGCCAGCAGCCCCGGAGGGACAGGGGCTCCCACTGAAGCTTTCTTT. It codes for CASSPGGTGAPTEAFF.

This clonotype was picked up a small number of times. The chain is built from TRBV3-1 and TRBJ2-7; weak D call: TRBD2 (5 bases). V lost 0 bases, J lost 7 bases, and 10 bases lay in between. CDR3 length: 13 amino acids. Germline CDR1 and CDR2: LGHDT and YNNKEL (reference sequence). CDR3 in DNA: TGTGCCAGCAGCCAAGATTATCAGCGGGAGCAGTACTTC. Encoded protein: CASSQDYQREQYF.

This clonotype was recorded many times. The chain links TRBV12-3 or TRBV12-4 to TRBJ1-1, with D maybe TRBD1 (5 bases). Trimming pared 7 bases from V and 3 bases from J, leaving 9 bases between. The CDR3 totals 12 residues. For the CDR3, the DNA is TGTGCCAGCACCCAGGGATACACTGAAGCTTTCTTT. It yields the protein CASTQGYTEAFF.

This clonotype was counted a few times. The V call is TRBV5-1, the J call TRBJ2-7; 9 bases map to TRBD1. The germline V gene has CDR1 SGHRS and CDR2 YFSETQ. V shed 5 bases, J shed 6 bases, and the junction held 9 bases outside the gene matches. The CDR3 runs to 14 residues. This CDR3 reads CASRPGTGSFEQYF. CDR3 bases: TGCGCCAGCAGGCCCGGGACAGGGAGTTTCGAGCAGTACTTC. Full variable domain (remainder filled in from reference TRBV5-1 and TRBJ2-7): KAGVTQTPRYLIKTRGQQVTLSCSPISGHRSVSWYQQTPGQGLQFLFEYFSETQRNKGNFPGRFSGRQFSNSRSEMNVSTLELGDSALYLCASRPGTGSFEQYFGPGTRLTVT.

This chain links TRBV12-3 or TRBV12-4 with TRBJ2-1; D not resolved. CDR3 length: 12 residues. V lost 2 bases and J 8 bases, leaving 7 bases between the germline ends. CDR3 sequence reads: CASSLSFDEQFF. DNA of the CDR3: TGTGCCAGCAGTTTAAGTTTTGATGAGCAGTTCTTC.

This clonotype was observed many times. This chain uses TRBV6-6 with TRBJ2-3; maybe TRBD2 (6 bases). Trimming shortened V by 4 bases and J by 4 bases, and 12 bases separated the two germline ends. Germline values: CDR1 MNHNY, CDR2 SVGAGI (reference sequence). There are 14 residues in the CDR3. This CDR3 is CASSLKLAADTQYF. As DNA, the CDR3 is TGTGCCAGCAGTTTGAAACTAGCTGCAGATACGCAGTATTTT.